This is a list of T cell receptor beta chains from one sample in a study of brain T cells in children with intractable seizures. Assay used: immunoSEQ multiplex PCR; TCRdb lists only in-frame clones, some missing. The table lists roughly 23,000 clones, 85% to 95% of them singletons. Sample: peripheral blood, taken at surgery. These receptors all come from a boy aged 5 to 17 with focal cortical dysplasia and intractable seizures. CDR3s include the opening cysteine and the closing phenylalanine or tryptophan. The order of the fields is J gene, clone size, D gene, V gene, CDR3 protein, CDR3 DNA. The D gene is left open where the match is weak. Where a row states a size, it is once, few, many or the class of an expanded clone; other rows omit it.

>TRBJ2-5|once|TRBD2|TRBV3-1/TRBV3-2
CASSQYLAGGGETQYF
TGTGCCAGCAGCCAATACCTAGCGGGAGGGGGGGAGACCCAGTACTTC
>TRBJ2-4|-|-|TRBV7-8
CASSLGLAKNIQYF
TGTGCCAGCAGCTTAGGCCTAGCCAAAAACATTCAGTACTTC
>TRBJ2-6|once|TRBD1|TRBV30
CAWIPGDRGSGANVLTF
TGTGCCTGGATCCCTGGGGACAGGGGCTCTGGGGCCAACGTCCTGACTTTC
>TRBJ1-4|-|TRBD1|TRBV28
CASSSRQGVEKLFF
TGTGCCAGCAGTTCCCGACAGGGGGTTGAAAAACTGTTTTTT
>TRBJ1-1|-|-|TRBV7-8
CASSLESGVTEAFF
TGTGCCAGCAGCTTAGAGTCAGGGGTCACTGAAGCTTTCTTT
>TRBJ2-7|-|-|TRBV11-3
CASSLDGLGEQYF
TGTGCCAGCAGCTTAGATGGACTTGGAGAGCAGTACTTC
>TRBJ1-6|-|-|TRBV5-1
CASSPTGLDSPLHF
TGCGCCAGCAGCCCGACAGGCTTGGATTCACCCCTCCACTTT
>TRBJ2-1|-|TRBD1|TRBV4-1
CASSQGTGFNEQFF
TGCGCCAGCAGCCAAGGGACAGGGTTCAATGAGCAGTTCTTC
>TRBJ2-2|-|-|TRBV19
CASSIQWGSGELFF
TGTGCCAGTAGCATACAATGGGGGTCCGGGGAGCTGTTTTTT
>TRBJ1-6|-|TRBD1|TRBV28
CASSIRTGASSYNSPLHF
TGTGCCAGCAGTATAAGGACAGGGGCGAGCTCCTATAATTCACCCCTCCACTTT
>TRBJ2-7|-|-|TRBV15
CATQSRDVPYEQYF
TGTGCCACCCAATCCCGGGACGTCCCCTACGAGCAGTACTTC
>TRBJ1-3|-|-|TRBV27
CASSLSPGRNGGPGNTIYF
TGTGCCAGCAGTTTATCCCCGGGACGGAATGGGGGGCCTGGAAACACCATATATTTT
>TRBJ1-6|-|TRBD1|TRBV10-2
CASRTGTGGISYNSPLHF
TGCGCCAGCAGAACCGGGACAGGGGGCATCTCCTATAATTCACCCCTCCACTTT
>TRBJ1-6|-|TRBD1|TRBV5-4
CASSSPGQGHNSPLHF
TGTGCCAGCAGCTCTCCGGGACAGGGTCATAATTCACCCCTCCACTTT
>TRBJ1-2|-|TRBD1|TRBV19
CASSIFQGAGYGYTF
TGTGCCAGTAGTATATTTCAGGGGGCAGGCTATGGCTACACCTTC
>TRBJ2-4|few|TRBD2|TRBV4-2
CASSQGREEPNIQYF
TGTGCCAGCAGCCAAGGGCGGGAGGAGCCAAACATTCAGTACTTC
>TRBJ2-5|-|TRBD1|TRBV24-1
CATSESGQGTETQYF
TGTGCCACCAGTGAGTCTGGACAGGGGACGGAGACCCAGTACTTC
>TRBJ1-1|-|-|TRBV11-2
CASSVQGLGTEAFF
TGTGCCAGCAGCGTTCAGGGCTTAGGTACTGAAGCTTTCTTT
>TRBJ1-1|few|-|TRBV6-5
CASSYSYPIPNTEAFF
TGTGCCAGCAGTTACTCCTACCCGATTCCGAACACTGAAGCTTTCTTT
>TRBJ2-7|-|TRBD1|TRBV19
CASNSGQGANEQYF
TGTGCCAGTAACTCCGGACAGGGGGCCAACGAGCAGTACTTC
>TRBJ2-3|-|-|TRBV5-4
CASSSPGRSGPSTDTQYF
TGTGCCAGCAGCTCCCCTGGGCGATCGGGGCCGAGCACAGATACGCAGTATTTT
>TRBJ2-5|-|-|TRBV3-1/TRBV3-2
CASSQDGGETQYF
TGTGCCAGCAGCCAAGATGGCGGGGAGACCCAGTACTTC
>TRBJ1-1|-|TRBD1|TRBV9
CASSAAGTGVMNTEAFF
TGTGCCAGCAGCGCGGCCGGGACAGGAGTCATGAACACTGAAGCTTTCTTT
>TRBJ2-3|-|-|TRBV11-2
CASSDWRETDTQYF
TGTGCCAGCAGCGATTGGCGGGAAACAGATACGCAGTATTTT
>TRBJ1-6|-|TRBD1|TRBV14
CASSPRTGYNSPLHF
TGTGCCAGCAGTCCACGGACAGGCTATAATTCACCCCTCCACTTT
>TRBJ1-2|-|-|TRBV5-6
CASTPLETNYGYTF
TGTGCCAGCACCCCATTAGAGACTAACTATGGCTACACCTTC
>TRBJ1-6|-|-|TRBV4-1
CASSQGGGVYNSPLHF
TGCGCCAGCAGCCAAGGGGGGGGAGTCTATAATTCACCCCTCCACTTT
>TRBJ1-2|-|-|TRBV18
CASSQQANYGYTF
TGTGCCAGCTCACAACAAGCGAACTATGGCTACACCTTC
>TRBJ1-4|-|-|TRBV7-9
CASSQDVGKLFF
TGTGCCAGCAGCCAGGACGTCGGAAAACTGTTTTTT
>TRBJ1-1|-|-|TRBV28
CASSLRQANTEAFF
TGTGCCAGCAGTTTAAGACAAGCGAACACTGAAGCTTTCTTT
>TRBJ1-3|-|-|TRBV6-5
CASSDSGGSGNTIYF
TGTGCCAGCAGTGACTCGGGGGGCTCTGGAAACACCATATATTTT
>TRBJ1-1|-|-|TRBV3-1/TRBV3-2
CASSQVSGFTEAFF
TGTGCCAGCAGCCAAGTTTCGGGATTCACTGAAGCTTTCTTT
>TRBJ1-1|-|TRBD1|TRBV2
CARNPGTGVRSEAFF
TGTGCCAGAAACCCCGGGACAGGGGTTCGTTCTGAAGCTTTCTTT
>TRBJ2-3|few|TRBD2|TRBV29-1
CSVEEGAGAGGTDTQYF
TGCAGCGTTGAAGAAGGAGCGGGGGCGGGTGGCACAGATACGCAGTATTTT
>TRBJ2-3|-|-|TRBV11-2
CASRRHESTDTQYF
TGTGCCAGCCGTAGGCACGAAAGCACAGATACGCAGTATTTT
>TRBJ1-6|-|-|TRBV15
CATSREGQPGSSPLHF
TGTGCCACCAGCAGAGAGGGCCAGCCGGGAAGTTCACCCCTCCACTTT
>TRBJ1-2|-|-|TRBV10-2
CASSEGSGSNYGYTF
TGCGCCAGCAGTGAGGGGTCAGGTAGCAACTATGGCTACACCTTC
>TRBJ1-1|-|-|TRBV5-1
CASSLHGSEAFF
TGCGCCAGCAGCTTGCATGGCAGCGAAGCTTTCTTT
>TRBJ2-1|-|-|TRBV10-1
CASSDRGGRNEQFF
TGCGCCAGCAGTGACAGGGGCGGTAGGAATGAGCAGTTCTTC
>TRBJ1-5|-|-|TRBV19
CASSSANIHQPQHF
TGTGCCAGTAGTAGTGCCAATATTCATCAGCCCCAGCATTTT
>TRBJ2-3|once|TRBD2|TRBV2
CASSVPRREGTDTQYF
TGTGCCAGCAGTGTCCCGCGGCGGGAGGGCACAGATACGCAGTATTTT
>TRBJ2-2|-|TRBD2|TRBV7-9
CASSFSAGVRTGELFF
TGTGCCAGCAGCTTCAGCGCGGGAGTGCGAACCGGGGAGCTGTTTTTT
>TRBJ2-7|-|TRBD1|TRBV14
CASSEEGDRDFEQYF
TGTGCCAGCAGCGAAGAGGGGGACAGGGACTTCGAGCAGTACTTC
>TRBJ1-6|-|TRBD1|TRBV10-1
CASSRDRNSPLHF
TGCGCCAGCAGCCGGGACAGGAATTCACCCCTCCACTTT
>TRBJ2-7|-|TRBD1|TRBV27
CASSRRDRTHEQYF
TGTGCCAGCAGCAGGCGGGACAGGACTCACGAGCAGTACTTC
>TRBJ1-2|-|-|TRBV27
CASRLLSGGMSEGYTF
TGTGCCAGCAGGCTCCTTAGTGGGGGGATGAGTGAGGGCTACACCTTC
>TRBJ2-1|-|TRBD1|TRBV14
CASSPGTGYNEQFF
TGTGCCAGCAGCCCCGGGACAGGGTACAATGAGCAGTTCTTC
>TRBJ1-5|-|-|TRBV19
CASSMGADQPQHF
TGTGCCAGTAGTATGGGGGCGGATCAGCCCCAGCATTTT
>TRBJ1-5|-|-|TRBV12-3/TRBV12-4
CASTSDPQPQHF
TGTGCCAGCACTTCGGACCCTCAGCCCCAGCATTTT
>TRBJ1-2|few|-|TRBV5-6
CASIDGGEINYGYTF
TGTGCCAGCATCGATGGGGGAGAAATCAACTATGGCTACACCTTC
>TRBJ1-2|-|-|TRBV19
CASSPYREARYGYTF
TGTGCCAGTAGTCCATACAGGGAGGCGCGCTATGGCTACACCTTC